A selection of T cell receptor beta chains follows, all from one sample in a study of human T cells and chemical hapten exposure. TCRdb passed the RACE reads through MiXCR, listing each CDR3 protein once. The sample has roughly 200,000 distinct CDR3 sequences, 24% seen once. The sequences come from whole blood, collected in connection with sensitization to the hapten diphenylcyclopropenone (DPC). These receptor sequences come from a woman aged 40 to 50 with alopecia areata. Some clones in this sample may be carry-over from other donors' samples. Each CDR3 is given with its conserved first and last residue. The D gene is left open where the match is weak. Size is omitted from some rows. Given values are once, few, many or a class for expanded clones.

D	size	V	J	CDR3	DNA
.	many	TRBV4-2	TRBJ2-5	CASSQEGGETQYF	TGTGCCAGCAGCCAAGAGGGCGGAGAGACCCAGTACTTC
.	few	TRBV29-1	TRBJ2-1	CSVEPTRALPWNEQFF	TGCAGCGTTGAGCCCACTCGCGCCTTGCCTTGGAATGAGCAGTTCTTC
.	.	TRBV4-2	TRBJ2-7	CASSQEWTSGTSEQYF	TGTGCCAGCAGCCAAGAGTGGACTTCCGGGACTTCCGAGCAGTACTTC
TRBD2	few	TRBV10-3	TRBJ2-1	CASAAGGPGNEQFF	TGTGCCAGCGCGGCGGGAGGGCCGGGGAATGAGCAGTTCTTC
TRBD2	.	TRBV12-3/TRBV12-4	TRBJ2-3	CASSHSGRVADTQYF	TGTGCCAGCAGCCATAGCGGGAGGGTGGCAGATACGCAGTATTTT
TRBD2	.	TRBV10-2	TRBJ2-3	CASSEGMTSGSFADTQYF	TGCGCCAGCAGTGAGGGGATGACTAGCGGGAGTTTCGCAGATACGCAGTATTTT
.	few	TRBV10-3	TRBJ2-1	CAISESVSYNEQFF	TGTGCCATCAGTGAGTCTGTCTCCTACAATGAGCAGTTCTTC
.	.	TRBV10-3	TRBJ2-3	CAISPAKRADTQYF	TGTGCCATCAGTCCAGCTAAAAGGGCAGATACGCAGTATTTT
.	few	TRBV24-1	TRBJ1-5	CATSDGINQPQHF	TGTGCCACCAGTGACGGAATCAATCAGCCCCAGCATTTT
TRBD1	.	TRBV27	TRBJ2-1	CASRQGALSSYNEQFF	TGTGCCAGTCGACAGGGGGCCTTGAGCTCCTACAATGAGCAGTTCTTC
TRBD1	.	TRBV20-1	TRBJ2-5	CSAPRDRWEETQYF	TGCAGTGCTCCTCGGGACAGGTGGGAAGAGACCCAGTACTTC
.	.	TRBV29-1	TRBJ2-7	CSVAGDLWEQYF	TGCAGCGTTGCGGGGGACCTTTGGGAGCAGTACTTC
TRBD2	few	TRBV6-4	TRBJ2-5	CASSVQGGETQYF	TGTGCCAGCAGTGTTCAGGGAGGGGAGACCCAGTACTTC
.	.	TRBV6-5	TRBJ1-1	CASSYTKNKGLNTEAFF	TGTGCCAGCAGTTACACCAAAAACAAGGGCCTAAACACTGAAGCTTTCTTT
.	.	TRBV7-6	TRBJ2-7	CASSLDTGLNEQYF	TGTGCCAGCAGCTTAGACACAGGGCTAAACGAGCAGTACTTC
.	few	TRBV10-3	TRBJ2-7	CAISNFPYEQYF	TGTGCCATCAGCAACTTCCCCTACGAGCAGTACTTC
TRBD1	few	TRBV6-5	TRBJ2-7	CASSYSGQGLAYEQYF	TGTGCCAGCAGTTACTCCGGACAGGGTCTCGCCTACGAGCAGTACTTC